This T cell receptor (beta chain) derives from a study of cytomegalovirus exposure and HLA in healthy donors. Study-wide points: After further analysis at a later stage, 16,951 TCR beta sequences were associated with HLA alleles at 0.05 false discovery rate.

The V and J ends lost 4 bases and 0 bases respectively, with 16 bases between them. The CDR3 length is 17 residues. Germline V gene data show CDR1 as SEHNR and CDR2 as FQNEAQ (reference sequence). This clone was seen a handful of times. Its cognate antigen is unknown. The PCR made use of 60 Vbeta and 13 Jbeta primers. The method was immunoSEQ multiplex PCR; TCRdb's version includes in-frame clones alone and lacks a portion of them. The data contain 100,000 to 150,000 clones, roughly 79% of them singletons. This receptor was identified in a middle-aged woman in good health and CMV-seronegative. This sequence joins TRBV7-9 and TRBJ1-3, with a weak D call TRBD1 (6 bases). Sequencing input: PBMCs. The CDR3: CASSSPGQLRSGNTIYF. In DNA form, the CDR3 reads TGTGCCAGCAGCTCCCCGGGACAACTCCGCTCTGGAAACACCATATATTTT.